The 27 T cell receptor beta chains given below trace back to one sample, sequenced in a study of blood T cell repertoires in COVID-19. Clones were read by immunoSEQ multiplex PCR, and TCRdb kept only the in-frame ones, dropping some. This table holds around 99,000 clones, just under 90% found once. The specimen sequenced was peripheral blood. These receptors all come from a human donor in a cohort sampled during active COVID-19.

The chain joins TRBV6-5 to TRBJ1-2; weak D call: TRBD1 (6 bases). CDR3 size: 14 residues. From germline, CDR1 is MNHEY and CDR2 SVGAGI. Trimming took 8 bases from V and 3 from J, leaving 16 bases between them. The CDR3 coding sequence is TGTGCCAGCCGGTCGGGGGGCGAGGACTATGGCTACACCTTC. Translating gives CASRSGGEDYGYTF.

The chain carries TRBV5-1 and TRBJ1-2; maybe TRBD1 (5 bases). Germline-derived CDR1 and CDR2 are SGHRS and YFSETQ. Trimming cost V 4 bases and J 1 base, with 14 bases left between them. CDR3 length: 15 amino acids. CDR3 loop: CASSPDIGGNYGYTF. CDR3 bases: TGCGCCAGCAGCCCGGATATCGGGGGTAACTATGGCTACACCTTC.

V gene TRBV7-6 combines with J gene TRBJ2-5; 13 nucleotides line up with TRBD2. V gave up 5 bases and J gave up 5 bases; unmatched junction bases: 5. The CDR3 loop spans 15 amino acids. Germline V gene lookup returns CDR1 SGHVS and CDR2 FNYEAQ. This chain's CDR3 is CASSPPGLAGETQYF. CDR3 nucleotide sequence: TGTGCCAGCAGCCCGCCGGGACTAGCGGGGGAGACCCAGTACTTC.

J is TRBJ1-1 and V is TRBV29-1, with a tentative D call TRBD1 (6 bases). The germline gives CDR1 SQVTM, CDR2 ANQGSEA. Trimming stripped 5 bases from V and 5 bases from J, with 9 bases between. The CDR3 length is 11 residues. The CDR3 reads CSVSQGTEAFF. The CDR3 bases are TGCAGCGTTTCTCAGGGGACTGAAGCTTTCTTT. Combining the CDR3 with reference TRBV29-1 and TRBJ1-1 gives the whole variable domain SAVISQKPSRDICQRGTSLTIQCQVDSQVTMMFWYRQQPGQSLTLIATANQGSEATYESGFVIDKFPISRPNLTFSTLTVSNMSPEDSSIYLCSVSQGTEAFFGQGTRLTVV.

This clone was seen only a few times. The chain has TRBV7-2 and TRBJ2-5, with 10 bases lining up with TRBD2. The V gene end was trimmed by 1 base and the J gene end by 13 bases; junction bases not matched to a gene: 9. Germline CDR1 is SGHTA and CDR2 is FQGNSA. The CDR3 is 14 residues long. CDR3 bases: TGTGCCAGCAGCTTAGAATGGCTAGCGGGGGTACGGTACTTC. This encodes CASSLEWLAGVRYF.

Regarding this clone: Different DNA sequences within this sample yield the same CDR3. This chain links TRBV5-1 with TRBJ2-3, with D possibly being TRBD1 (6 bases). This CDR3 contains 14 residues. Germline CDR1 is SGHRS and CDR2 is YFSETQ. Trimming stripped 0 bases from V and 1 base from J, with 6 bases between. In nucleotides, the CDR3 is TGCGCCAGCAGCTTGGACAGGGGCACAGATACGCAGTATTTT. Protein product: CASSLDRGTDTQYF.

The V and J genes are TRBV19 and TRBJ2-3; perhaps TRBD1 as D (5 bases). The CDR3 runs to 14 residues. Germline assignment: CDR1 LNHDA and CDR2 SQIVND (reference sequence). V lost 7 bases, J lost 7 bases, and 18 bases lay in between. The CDR3 region has the DNA TGTGCCAGTAATAGGGGCCCGACTCAAAATACGCAGTATTTT. Amino acid sequence: CASNRGPTQNTQYF.

This clone was counted a few times. Here the CDR3 DNA reads TGTGCCAGCAGCGCACAGGGGGCCTATGGCTACACCTTC. Its translation is CASSAQGAYGYTF. The chain is built from TRBV9 and TRBJ1-2, with 9 bases aligning to TRBD1. After removal of 3 bases from V and 4 bases from J, the junction contained 1 base not matched to a gene. This CDR3 has 13 amino acids. CDR1 is SGDLS, CDR2 YYNGEE, per germline.

The chain recombines TRBV28 with TRBJ1-4, with D possibly matching TRBD1 (6 bases). Germline V gene sequence: CDR1 MDHEN, CDR2 SYDVKM. V lost 1 base to trimming and J lost 6 bases, with 15 bases between them. The CDR3 totals 16 residues. The CDR3 loop is CASSLSDSIGHEKLFF. The CDR3 DNA reads TGTGCCAGCAGTTTATCGGACAGTATTGGCCATGAAAAACTGTTTTTT.

Concerning this clone itself: The identical CDR3 is also encoded by other nucleotide sequences in the sample. The chain has TRBV5-1 and TRBJ2-7, with 7 bases identical to TRBD2. The CDR3 runs 16 residues. J was trimmed by 7 bases and V by 4 bases; bases with no gene match: 17. The germline V gene encodes CDR1 SGHRS and CDR2 YFSETQ. CDR3 nucleotide sequence: TGCGCCAGCAGCGACACCAATCGCGCGGGGCGGGGGGAGCAGTACTTC. This translates into CASSDTNRAGRGEQYF.

This chain uses TRBV4-1 with TRBJ2-1, with 12 positions matching TRBD2. Germline-derived CDR1 and CDR2 are MGHRA and YSYEKL. The CDR3 loop spans 16 amino acids. V shed 3 bases and J 8 bases; nucleotides not matched to a gene: 8. CDR3 sequence: CASSQAQLAGGYEQFF. CDR3 sequence (DNA): TGCGCCAGCAGCCAGGCCCAACTAGCGGGAGGATATGAGCAGTTCTTC.

This clone was seen a few times. The V and J genes are TRBV7-3 and TRBJ2-1; a weak D match, TRBD2 (6 bases). V shed 2 bases and J shed 9 bases, with 17 bases lying between them. The CDR3 is made up of 15 amino acids. Germline assignment: CDR1 SGHTA and CDR2 FQGTGA. The CDR3 loop reads CASSLGRGIGAEQFF. CDR3 coding DNA: TGTGCCAGCAGCTTAGGGCGGGGAATCGGGGCTGAGCAGTTCTTC. Combining the CDR3 with reference TRBV7-3 and TRBJ2-1 gives the whole variable domain GAGVSQTPSNKVTEKGKYVELRCDPISGHTALYWYRQSLGQGPEFLIYFQGTGAADDSGLPNDRFFAVRPEGSVSTLKIQRTERGDSAVYLCASSLGRGIGAEQFFGPGTRLTVL.

J is TRBJ1-3 and V is TRBV9; D remains unclear. Between the trimmed V and J ends, which lost 0 bases and 5 bases, there was a span of 15 bases. The CDR3 runs 16 residues. Germline-derived CDR1 and CDR2 are SGDLS and YYNGEE. The DNA of the CDR3 is TGTGCCAGCAGCGTAGGACCCGGCGGGTTGAGAAACACCATATATTTT. Amino acid sequence: CASSVGPGGLRNTIYF.

The V gene is TRBV13, the J gene TRBJ2-3; 9 bases fit TRBD1. Germline V gives CDR1 PRHDT, CDR2 FYEKMQ (reference sequence). V lost 3 bases and J lost 4; bases outside the gene matches: 8. This CDR3 contains 16 residues. The CDR3 nucleotides are TGTGCCAGCAGCTTCCCGACAGGGGGGAGCTCAGATACGCAGTATTTT. Amino acids: CASSFPTGGSSDTQYF.

The chain has TRBV11-3 and TRBJ2-5; 12 bases line up with TRBD2. The germline V gene has CDR1 SGHNT and CDR2 YENEEA. V lost 5 bases, J lost 0 bases, and 7 bases stayed unmatched. The CDR3 has 17 residues. CDR3 in amino acids: CASSARLAGVNQETQYF. CDR3 nucleotides: TGTGCCAGCAGCGCCAGACTAGCGGGGGTAAACCAAGAGACCCAGTACTTC. Full variable domain (missing parts from reference TRBV11-3 and TRBJ2-5): EAGVVQSPRYKIIEKKQPVAFWCNPISGHNTLYWYLQNLGQGPELLIRYENEEAVDDSQLPKDRFSAERLKGVDSTLKIQPAELGDSAVYLCASSARLAGVNQETQYFGPGTRLLVL.

The gene calls are TRBV3-1 (or the pseudogene TRBV3-2) and TRBJ2-7; 8 nucleotides line up with TRBD1. The CDR3 extends over 14 amino acids. Germline V gene sequence: CDR1 LGHDT, CDR2 YNNKEL (reference sequence). Trimming at V came to 4 bases and at J to 2 bases, leaving 4 bases not matched to a gene. The CDR3 DNA reads TGTGCCAGCAGCCCCCGGGACAGGACCTACGAGCAGTACTTC. Protein sequence: CASSPRDRTYEQYF.

This sequence joins TRBV7-2 and TRBJ2-5, with 9 bases fitting TRBD1. Germline V gene data show CDR1 as SGHTA and CDR2 as FQGNSA. CDR3 length equals 17 residues. J gave up 4 bases and V 1 base, and 10 bases lay outside the gene matches. The CDR3 loop is CASSLVGTGLHRETQYF. The DNA of the CDR3 is TGTGCCAGCAGCTTAGTAGGGACAGGGCTTCACAGAGAGACCCAGTACTTC.

The chain combines TRBV5-6 with TRBJ2-5; D may be TRBD1 (6 bases). V was cut by 4 bases and J by 2 bases, with 15 bases left in between. CDR1 is SGHDT, CDR2 YYEEEE, per germline. The CDR3 covers 15 residues. The CDR3 region is CASSPPGQGQETQYF. The CDR3 bases are TGTGCCAGCAGCCCGCCGGGACAAGGTCAAGAGACCCAGTACTTC.

The rearrangement links TRBV4-3 to TRBJ2-7; TRBD1 is a possible D gene (6 bases). Germline V gives CDR1 LGHNA, CDR2 YSLEER. The CDR3 is 15 amino acids. V was shortened by 2 bases and J by 4 bases, with 15 bases between the two germline ends. CDR3: CASSQSVGQPYEQYF. As DNA, the CDR3 is TGCGCCAGCAGCCAATCCGTTGGACAGCCTTACGAGCAGTACTTC.

The chain is built from TRBV9 and TRBJ2-7; perhaps TRBD2 as D (6 bases). This CDR3 is 15 amino acids long. Germline-derived CDR1 and CDR2 are SGDLS and YYNGEE. Trimming left V 4 bases short and J 5 bases short, with 19 bases between. CDR3 sequence (DNA): TGTGCCAGCAGCCCTAGAATGGAGGGGATGAACGAGCAGTACTTC. Translation gives CASSPRMEGMNEQYF.

This chain connects TRBV18 to TRBJ2-3; the match to TRBD2 covers 10 bases. This CDR3 is built from 18 residues. V shed 3 bases, J shed 4 bases, and the junction held 13 bases outside the gene matches. Per the germline V gene, CDR1 is KGHSH and CDR2 is LQKENI. CDR3 coding DNA: TGTGCCAGCTCACCGTACACGACTAGCGGGCCGTTTCCAGATACGCAGTATTTT. Translation gives CASSPYTTSGPFPDTQYF.

V and J are TRBV10-3 and TRBJ2-7; 10 positions match TRBD2. V was clipped by 2 bases and J by 4 bases; unmatched bases: 5. Germline values: CDR1 ENHRY, CDR2 SYGVKD. The CDR3 contains 15 residues. In nucleotides, the CDR3 is TGTGCCATCAGTGAGCTAGCGGGAGTGGGGTACGAGCAGTACTTC. Translated: CAISELAGVGYEQYF.

As to this clone: Its ends do not fully match the called genes, so a read error is possible. The rearrangement uses TRBV11-2 and TRBJ2-1; 16 positions agree with TRBD2. Germline lookup yields CDR1 SGHAT and CDR2 FQNNGV. CDR3 length: 16 residues. The DNA of the CDR3 is TGTGCCAGCAGCCGATCCGGGACTAGCGGGAGGGCCGTTCTTGTCTTC. It encodes CASSRSGTSGRAVLVF.

The gene calls are TRBV5-5 and TRBJ2-7, with TRBD1 as a possible D gene (6 bases). Germline assignment: CDR1 SGHKS and CDR2 YYEKEE (reference sequence). V was clipped by 4 bases and J by 0 bases, with 14 bases between them. CDR3 size: 15 residues. The CDR3 nucleotides read TGTGCCAGCAGCCTCGTCGACAGGAGCTCCTACGAGCAGTACTTC. Its translation is CASSLVDRSSYEQYF.

The chain links TRBV6-1 to TRBJ1-1; D unresolved. CDR3 size: 14 residues. Trimming removed 0 bases from V and 2 bases from J, with 7 bases in between. The germline CDR1 and CDR2 sequences are MNHNS and SASEGT. The DNA for the CDR3 is TGTGCCAGCAGTGAAGCTTGGAGAAACACTGAAGCTTTCTTT. Translating it yields CASSEAWRNTEAFF.

The genes are TRBV7-2 and TRBJ2-3; D gene ambiguous. This CDR3 has 15 residues. Germline V gene data show CDR1 as SGHTA and CDR2 as FQGNSA. V lost 4 bases to trimming and J lost 0 bases, with 11 bases between them. This chain's CDR3 is CASSSRRTSTDTQYF. The CDR3 nucleotides are TGTGCCAGCAGCTCTAGGCGTACTAGCACAGATACGCAGTATTTT.

The gene calls are TRBV7-3 and TRBJ2-3; no firm D call. This CDR3 comprises 15 residues. The V end was cut by 2 bases, the J end by 0 bases, with 9 bases between. Germline lookup yields CDR1 SGHTA and CDR2 FQGTGA. CDR3 nucleotide sequence: TGTGCCAGCAGCTTATCGGGTCTGAGCACAGATACGCAGTATTTT. This gives the protein CASSLSGLSTDTQYF.